This TCR beta chain was identified during a study of shared clonotypes between healthy human individuals. CDR1 SNHLY and CDR2 FYNNEI come from the germline V gene. The CDR3 length is 16 residues. V was pared by 0 bases and J by 5 bases, with 5 bases of the junction left unmatched. In regard to this clone: Antigen specificity is unknown.

Study outcomes and limitations: Genetic and exposure-history diversity was limited by the few donors. An effect of sequencing depth on clonotype sharing among donors was expected.

Deep-level settings were used for running the assay. TCRdb's table, derived via immunoSEQ multiplex PCR, lists solely in-frame clones and lacks some. The sample consists of fewer than 1.4 million clones, about 80% of them appearing once. The chain is built from TRBV2 and TRBJ2-2; TRBD2 matches at 8 bases. Specimen: memory CD4+ T cells from PBMCs. Documented subset: CD45RA-negative fraction. The receptor comes from a man between 18 and 29 years old in good health. Some clones in this sample may be carry-over from other donors' samples. The CDR3 protein is CASSEASGRGTGELFF. The CDR3 DNA sequence: TGTGCCAGCAGTGAAGCGAGCGGGAGAGGAACCGGGGAGCTGTTTTTT.